The present T cell receptor (beta chain) was sequenced within a study of T cell responses to AZD1222 COVID-19 vaccine. Study details: Pooling covered second doses at about 4 or about 12 weeks.

Comments on this clone: Its target is not known.

Broader study findings: White British people made up most donors, females outnumbered males, and clonal diversity was possibly underestimated. CD4 TCRs covered the whole spike, strongest at regions 160-218 and 743-854.

Between the trimmed V and J ends, which lost 6 bases and 7 bases, there was a span of 10 bases. Germline CDR1 is MDHEN and CDR2 is SYDVKM. The CDR3 is 11 residues long. Measured with immunoSEQ multiplex PCR; TCRdb has only the in-frame clones, and not every one. Of about 120,000 clones in the sample, roughly nine tenths are singletons; the top ten hold around a quarter. This sequence originates from an adult in good health. This sample comprised peripheral blood, obtained on day 0 of AZD1222 vaccination. The chain is built from TRBV28 and TRBJ2-7, with a tentative D call TRBD1 (6 bases). CDR3 in DNA: TGTGCCAGCAGCACCAGGGGTGAGCAGTACTTC. Amino acid sequence: CASSTRGEQYF.